The next 10 T cell receptor beta chains were all read from a single sample in a study of technical replicates of blood from a handful of donors. Here immunoSEQ multiplex PCR was the method, and the copy in TCRdb shows in-frame clones only, minus some. The sample has about 70,000 clones, over 85% seen once. The sequenced sample was T cells isolated from PBMCs. These receptors all come from a human donor in good health.

The chain carries TRBV4-3 and TRBJ1-1; D not certain. The CDR3 totals 14 residues. Germline V gives CDR1 LGHNA, CDR2 YSLEER. Trimming left V 4 bases short and J 1 base short, with 10 bases between. CDR3 region: CASSPHNRNTEAFF. The CDR3 DNA reads as TGCGCCAGCAGCCCACACAACCGGAACACTGAAGCTTTCTTT.

This clone occurred once. The chain has TRBV27 and TRBJ1-2, with D uncertain. The CDR3 totals 14 residues. V lost 5 bases and J 8 bases, leaving 18 bases between the germline ends. Per the germline V gene, CDR1 is MNHEY and CDR2 is SMNVEV (reference sequence). Here the CDR3 DNA reads TGTGCCAGCAGTCCCGACACGGGCGAGGGAGGCTACACCTTC. This sequence encodes CASSPDTGEGGYTF.

This sequence joins TRBV28 and TRBJ2-5; D remains unclear. The length of the CDR3 is 14 residues. Germline V gives CDR1 MDHEN, CDR2 SYDVKM. The V and J ends lost 3 bases and 2 bases respectively, with 10 bases between them. The CDR3 sequence is CASSFLSLQETQYF. Here the CDR3 DNA reads TGTGCCAGCAGTTTTTTGTCGTTACAAGAGACCCAGTACTTC.

The V gene is TRBV7-2, the J gene TRBJ2-3; maybe TRBD2 (6 bases). CDR1 is SGHTA and CDR2 is FQGNSA in the germline V gene. CDR3 length equals 14 residues. V gave up 2 bases and J gave up 6 bases, with 12 bases separating them. The CDR3 nucleotides are TGTGCCAGCAGCTTAAGGTGGGAGGCTGATACGCAGTATTTT. It specifies CASSLRWEADTQYF.

The chain employs TRBV6-1 and TRBJ1-2; no definite D call. The germline CDR1 and CDR2 sequences are MNHNS and SASEGT. Trimming removed 1 base from V and 5 bases from J, with 14 bases in between. This CDR3 is 15 amino acids long. As DNA, the CDR3 is TGTGCCAGCAGTGAAGGTTTCGGAGCGCTTTATGGCTACACCTTC. It codes for CASSEGFGALYGYTF.

The J gene is TRBJ1-5, the V gene TRBV2; D is ambiguous. Germline loops: CDR1 SNHLY, CDR2 FYNNEI. Trimming left V 8 bases short and J 2 bases short, with 10 bases between. The length of the CDR3 is 13 residues. Written as DNA, the CDR3 is TGTGCCAGCCAGTTAACAGGCAATCAGCCCCAGCATTTT. Protein sequence: CASQLTGNQPQHF.

This chain uses TRBV27 with TRBJ2-5, with 7 bases fitting TRBD2. Trimming cost V 6 bases and J 1 base; bases outside gene matches: 5. CDR3 length: 14 amino acids. CDR1 is MNHEY and CDR2 is SMNVEV in the germline V gene (reference sequence). CDR3 region: CASSLRLAQETQYF. CDR3 bases: TGTGCCAGCAGCCTCCGACTAGCCCAAGAGACCCAGTACTTC.

The chain carries TRBV27 and TRBJ1-3; D perhaps matches TRBD1 (5 bases). Germline V lookup: CDR1 MNHEY, CDR2 SMNVEV (reference sequence). This CDR3 spans 13 amino acids. The V and J ends lost 5 bases and 5 bases respectively, with 10 bases between them. In nucleotides, the CDR3 is TGTGCCAGCAGTCCCCCAGGGCGAAACACCATATATTTT. Translating it yields CASSPPGRNTIYF.

The V gene is TRBV4-3, the J gene TRBJ1-3; no firm D call. This CDR3 has 15 amino acids. Trimming took off 0 bases at V and 4 bases at J, with 10 bases between the two ends. Germline values: CDR1 LGHNA, CDR2 YSLEER. CDR3 coding DNA: TGCGCCAGCAGCCAAGATATTACTTACGGAAACACCATATATTTT. Translated: CASSQDITYGNTIYF.

J is TRBJ2-3 and V is TRBV9; D ambiguous. V lost 2 bases, J lost 5 bases, and 6 bases lay in between. Germline V gene sequence: CDR1 SGDLS, CDR2 YYNGEE. CDR3 size: 12 residues. The CDR3 DNA follows: TGTGCCAGCAGCGTGAGTGAAGATACGCAGTATTTT. It specifies CASSVSEDTQYF.